These 21 T cell receptor beta chains came from one sample sequenced in a study of T cell responses to AZD1222 COVID-19 vaccine. Sequencing was performed with immunoSEQ multiplex PCR; in TCRdb, only in-frame clones are kept and a portion is missing. The sample has about 92,000 clones, around 86% seen once. The source material was peripheral blood, sampled on day 0 of AZD1222 vaccination. These receptors all come from an adult in good health.

V is TRBV18 and J is TRBJ2-1, with TRBD1 identical over 7 bases. The V gene end was trimmed by 3 bases and the J gene end by 7 bases; junction bases not matched to a gene: 6. The germline gives CDR1 KGHSH, CDR2 LQKENI. This CDR3 contains 14 residues. CDR3 in DNA: TGTGCCAGCTCACCCGGACAGGCTCTTAATGAGCAGTTCTTC. Its protein product is CASSPGQALNEQFF.

The chain is built from TRBV7-9 and TRBJ2-1; D gene uncertain. Trimming cost V 4 bases and J 9 bases, with 10 bases left between them. Germline loops: CDR1 SEHNR, CDR2 FQNEAQ (reference sequence). CDR3 size: 12 residues. CDR3 DNA: TGTGCCAGCAGCTCCTCGAGAGGTGAGCAGTTCTTC. Amino acids: CASSSSRGEQFF.

V is TRBV7-2 and J is TRBJ2-5, with no clear D. The CDR3 is 15 amino acids. Per germline, CDR1 SGHTA and CDR2 FQGNSA. Trimming took 5 bases from V and 4 from J, leaving 17 bases between them. The CDR3: CASSLQMGSRETQYF. The CDR3 DNA is TGTGCCAGCAGCCTTCAGATGGGCAGTAGAGAGACCCAGTACTTC.

V usage is TRBV11-3 and J usage is TRBJ2-1; D gene ambiguous. CDR3 size: 16 residues. The V and J ends lost 0 bases and 1 base respectively, with 10 bases between them. Germline values: CDR1 SGHNT, CDR2 YENEEA. CDR3: CASSLDGVKSYNEQFF. The DNA of the CDR3 is TGTGCCAGCAGCTTAGATGGGGTTAAGTCCTACAATGAGCAGTTCTTC.

The chain uses TRBV28 and TRBJ2-7; 16 positions match TRBD2. The CDR3 is made up of 15 amino acids. Germline assignment: CDR1 MDHEN and CDR2 SYDVKM. V dropped 7 bases and J dropped 7; count of bases not matched to a gene: 7. The CDR3 DNA follows: TGTGCCAGCAACCTTCAGGGACTAGCGGGAGGGGAGCAGTACTTC. Amino acids: CASNLQGLAGGEQYF.

The V and J genes are TRBV6-5 and TRBJ2-7; D possibly matches TRBD1 or TRBD2 (6 bases each). V gave up 8 bases and J gave up 5 bases, with 16 bases separating them. Germline lookup yields CDR1 MNHEY and CDR2 SVGAGI. This CDR3 spans 13 amino acids. In nucleotides, the CDR3 is TGTGCCAGCCGGAGGGCAGGGGTAGACGAGCAGTACTTC. This codes for CASRRAGVDEQYF.

This chain connects TRBV7-2 to TRBJ2-2; no clear D. CDR3 length equals 14 residues. The V end lost 5 bases, the J end lost 5 bases, and 12 bases lay between the germline ends. The germline gives CDR1 SGHTA, CDR2 FQGNSA. CDR3 nucleotides: TGTGCCAGCAGCCCCGGGTCGGAAACCGGGGAGCTGTTTTTT. Amino acids: CASSPGSETGELFF.

The V call is TRBV7-3, the J call TRBJ2-1; 8 nucleotides align to TRBD2. The CDR3 extends over 14 amino acids. Per germline, CDR1 SGHTA and CDR2 FQGTGA. J lost 5 bases, V lost 2 bases, and 2 bases had no gene match. DNA for the CDR3: TGTGCCAGCAGCTTACTAGCGGGTAACAATGAGCAGTTCTTC. It codes for CASSLLAGNNEQFF. The complete variable domain, with remaining parts taken from reference TRBV7-3 and TRBJ2-1, reads GAGVSQTPSNKVTEKGKYVELRCDPISGHTALYWYRQSLGQGPEFLIYFQGTGAADDSGLPNDRFFAVRPEGSVSTLKIQRTERGDSAVYLCASSLLAGNNEQFFGPGTRLTVL.

The V gene is TRBV5-4, the J gene TRBJ1-3; D possibly corresponds to TRBD1 (5 bases). Germline values: CDR1 SGHNT, CDR2 YYREEE (reference sequence). This CDR3 region has 14 residues. Trimming removed 2 bases from V and 3 bases from J, with 9 bases in between. CDR3 DNA: TGTGCCAGCAGCTTCGGGACGGTTGGAAACACCATATATTTT. It codes for CASSFGTVGNTIYF.

The chain recombines TRBV19 with TRBJ1-4; D call uncertain. CDR1 LNHDA and CDR2 SQIVND come from the germline V gene (reference sequence). This CDR3 has 13 amino acids. V lost 7 bases and J 0 bases, leaving 6 bases between the germline ends. The CDR3 reads CASNVATNEKLFF. The CDR3 nucleotides are TGTGCCAGTAACGTCGCAACTAATGAAAAACTGTTTTTT.

The chain employs TRBV6-5 and TRBJ1-1; D call uncertain. The CDR3 is 15 amino acids. Trimming shortened V by 6 bases and J by 3 bases, and 17 bases separated the two germline ends. Germline-derived CDR1 and CDR2 are MNHEY and SVGAGI. The chain's CDR3 is CASSPLGSWDTEAFF. CDR3 in DNA: TGTGCCAGCAGCCCCCTAGGATCCTGGGACACTGAAGCTTTCTTT.

This clone was detected only a few times. The V call is TRBV3-1 (or the pseudogene TRBV3-2), the J call TRBJ1-1; unclear D gene. CDR1 LGHDT and CDR2 YNNKEL come from the germline V gene (reference sequence). V was cut by 2 bases and J by 6 bases, with 10 bases left in between. CDR3 size: 13 residues. The CDR3 protein is CASSQRPYPEAFF. CDR3 nucleotide sequence: TGTGCCAGCAGCCAACGTCCCTACCCTGAAGCTTTCTTT.

This clone was recorded a few times. The V and J genes are TRBV5-5 and TRBJ2-7; TRBD1 or TRBD2 may be the D gene (6 bases each). The ends were cut back, 1 base at V and 4 bases at J, with 12 bases in the middle. The CDR3 spans 14 residues. The germline V gene encodes CDR1 SGHKS and CDR2 YYEKEE (reference sequence). The CDR3 here is CASSLTGAGYEQYF. In DNA form, the CDR3 reads TGTGCCAGCAGCTTGACGGGGGCTGGGTACGAGCAGTACTTC.

The J gene is TRBJ1-4, the V gene TRBV28; D remains unclear. V was cut by 3 bases and J by 6 bases, with 5 bases left in between. Germline-derived CDR1 and CDR2 are MDHEN and SYDVKM. The length of the CDR3 is 12 residues. The CDR3 sequence: CASSLADEKLFF. DNA of the CDR3: TGTGCCAGCAGTTTGGCGGATGAAAAACTGTTTTTT.

The V and J genes are TRBV6-5 and TRBJ2-7, with D unresolved. This CDR3 has 16 amino acids. The germline gives CDR1 MNHEY, CDR2 SVGAGI. V lost 2 bases and J 0 bases, leaving 14 bases between the germline ends. The CDR3 nucleotides read TGTGCCAGCAGTTACAGGGCTTTTCAAAGCTCCTACGAGCAGTACTTC. Protein: CASSYRAFQSSYEQYF.

The chain combines TRBV7-9 with TRBJ2-3, with 7 bases lining up with TRBD2. V lost 1 base and J lost 1; bases outside the gene matches: 2. Germline values: CDR1 SEHNR, CDR2 FQNEAQ (reference sequence). This CDR3 has 15 residues. In DNA form, the CDR3 reads TGTGCCAGCAGCTTAGGCGGGAGTGGCACAGATACGCAGTATTTT. Encoded protein: CASSLGGSGTDTQYF. The full variable domain, in which reference TRBV7-9 and TRBJ2-3 provide the parts outside the CDR3, is DTGVSQNPRHKITKRGQNVTFRCDPISEHNRLYWYRQTLGQGPEFLTYFQNEAQLEKSRLLSDRFSAERPKGSFSTLEIQRTEQGDSAMYLCASSLGGSGTDTQYFGPGTRLTVL.

The chain couples TRBV27 to TRBJ2-7; TRBD2 matches at 11 bases. V lost 3 bases to trimming and J lost 3 bases; unmatched junction nucleotides: 4. Per the germline V gene, CDR1 is MNHEY and CDR2 is SMNVEV (reference sequence). This CDR3 has 15 residues. The CDR3 nucleotides read TGTGCCAGCAGTTTGGGACTAGCGGTAGTCTACGAGCAGTACTTC. It specifies CASSLGLAVVYEQYF.

The genes are TRBV5-1 and TRBJ1-4, with TRBD1 identical over 8 bases. Germline V gene data show CDR1 as SGHRS and CDR2 as YFSETQ. V shed 4 bases, J shed 8 bases, and the junction held 13 bases outside the gene matches. This CDR3 region has 16 residues. DNA of the CDR3: TGCGCCAGCAGCCTGACAGGGGACGGACGGAAGGAAAAACTGTTTTTT. Its translation is CASSLTGDGRKEKLFF.

The V gene is TRBV25-1, the J gene TRBJ1-3; D ambiguous. CDR3 length equals 15 residues. V lost 5 bases and J lost 4, with 15 bases in between. Germline V gives CDR1 MGHDK, CDR2 SYGVNS. CDR3 DNA sequence: TGTGCCAGCAGTCCCCCTAGAGAATTCGGAAACACCATATATTTT. Its protein is CASSPPREFGNTIYF. The entire variable domain, with the rest obtained from reference TRBV25-1 and TRBJ1-3, is as follows: EADIYQTPRYLVIGTGKKITLECSQTMGHDKMYWYQQDPGMELHLIHYSYGVNSTEKGDLSSESTVSRIRTEHFPLTLESARPSHTSQYLCASSPPREFGNTIYFGEGSWLTVV.

CDR3 coding DNA: TGCGCCAGCAGCTTGGCGGGACAGGCAAGCAATGAGCAGTTCTTC. Translated, it gives CASSLAGQASNEQFF. The J gene is TRBJ2-1, the V gene TRBV5-1; 8 nucleotides match TRBD1. CDR3 length: 15 amino acids. From germline, CDR1 is SGHRS and CDR2 YFSETQ. The V and J ends lost 0 bases and 6 bases, in that order; junction bases with no gene match: 5.

The chain employs TRBV6-1 and TRBJ1-2, with a tentative D call TRBD1 (6 bases). This CDR3 is built from 13 residues. CDR1 and CDR2 (germline): MNHNS, SASEGT. Trimming removed 2 bases at V and 4 bases at J, with 8 bases between. CDR3 region: CASSEKGGYGYTF. The CDR3 DNA reads TGTGCCAGCAGTGAAAAGGGGGGCTATGGCTACACCTTC.